Listed here is a single T cell receptor beta chain. Its antigen is unknown. This sample is drawn from a study of vaccination and CD4 T cells after COVID-19. Scientists ran DNA taken from cultured CD4+ T cells through the Oncomine TCR Beta short-read assay for sequencing. TCRdb reprocessed the PCR reads via MiXCR and lists one record per CDR3 protein. The data hold some 25,000 distinct CDR3 sequences, with roughly 33% observed a single time. Indicated time point: late sampling 161 to 241 days after vaccination in three convalescent patients. The treatment denotes: roughly 11-day PBMC culture with coronavirus spike peptide pools or control peptides (ViraFEST assay). US Alpha, Beta and Delta variants postdated the positive PCR dates, which ran from March to December 2020. The CDR3 is 15 residues long. In germline, CDR1 is MDHEN, CDR2 SYDVKM. V gave up 4 bases and J gave up 1 base, with 13 bases separating them.

Sample: CD4+ T cells from blood, cultured in vitro, taken about 7 months after SARS-CoV-2 vaccination. This chain joins TRBV28 and TRBJ2-5; no clear D gene. The sequence was collected from a human donor who had recovered from COVID-19. The CDR3 nucleotides read TGTGCCAGCAGTTATAGGCCCTTGGGCCAAGAGACCCAGTACTTC. Protein: CASSYRPLGQETQYF.